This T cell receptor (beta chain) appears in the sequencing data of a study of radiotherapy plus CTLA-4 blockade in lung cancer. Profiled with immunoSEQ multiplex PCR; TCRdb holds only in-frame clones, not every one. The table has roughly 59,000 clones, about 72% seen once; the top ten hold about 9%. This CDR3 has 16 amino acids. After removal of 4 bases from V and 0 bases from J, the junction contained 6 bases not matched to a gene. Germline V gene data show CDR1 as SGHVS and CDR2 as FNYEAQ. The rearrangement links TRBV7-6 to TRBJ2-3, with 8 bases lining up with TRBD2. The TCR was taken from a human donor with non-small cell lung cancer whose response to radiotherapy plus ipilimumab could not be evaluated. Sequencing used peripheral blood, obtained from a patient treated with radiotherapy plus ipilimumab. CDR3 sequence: CASSSPREGSTDTQYF. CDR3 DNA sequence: TGTGCCAGCAGCTCCCCCCGGGAGGGGAGCACAGATACGCAGTATTTT. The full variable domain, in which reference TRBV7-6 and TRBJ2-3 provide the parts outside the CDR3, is GAGVSQSPRYKVTKRGQDVALRCDPISGHVSLYWYRQALGQGPEFLTYFNYEAQQDKSGLPNDRFSAERPEGSISTLTIQRTEQRDSAMYRCASSSPREGSTDTQYFGPGTRLTVL.